This T cell receptor beta chain was recorded in a study of cytomegalovirus exposure and HLA in healthy donors. Remarks on this clone: Its antigen remains unidentified.

As for the donors, each was a healthy bone marrow donor. PCR involved 60 Vbeta and 13 Jbeta primers. Some clones are missing from TCRdb's copy, which holds only in-frame ones; the method was immunoSEQ multiplex PCR. The sample comprises 130,000 or so clones, around 80% of which are singletons, and almost 3% rests with the top ten. The germline V gene encodes CDR1 SEHNR and CDR2 FQNEAQ (reference sequence). CDR3 length equals 15 residues. The V gene end was trimmed by 5 bases and the J gene end by 0 bases; junction bases not matched to a gene: 6. General study points: Donor immune exposure was known only as CMV serostatus. Presence/absence analyses assumed roughly uniform sequencing depth across donors. For most TCR sequences rarity was the rule, although some public TCRs occurred in many donors.

Sequenced sample: PBMCs. The chain uses TRBV7-9 and TRBJ2-7, with 8 nucleotides matching TRBD1. This receptor was identified in a young woman in good health and CMV-seropositive. The DNA for the CDR3 is TGTGCCAGCAGCACCAGACAGGGGAGCTCCTACGAGCAGTACTTC. It specifies CASSTRQGSSYEQYF.